The rows below give T cell receptor beta chains drawn from one sample of a study of beta chain features in type 1 diabetes. Profiled with immunoSEQ multiplex PCR; TCRdb holds only in-frame clones, not every one. The sample has 500,000 to 800,000 clones; around 12% are singletons. Sequencing was carried out using naive CD4+ T cells from blood. These receptors all stem from a man aged 25-45 years with type 1 diabetes. CDR3s include the opening cysteine and the closing phenylalanine or tryptophan. D genes are given only for firm matches. Clone size is not always given. Where it is, it says once, few, many or a class for expanded clones.

D gene | J gene | clone size | V gene | CDR3 protein | CDR3 DNA
. | TRBJ1-1 | . | TRBV9 | CASSATLQGPVDTEAFF | TGTGCCAGCAGCGCAACCCTACAGGGACCGGTGGACACTGAAGCTTTCTTT
. | TRBJ1-2 | . | TRBV7-2 | CASSLEAGTYGYTF | TGTGCCAGCAGCTTGGAGGCAGGGACCTATGGCTACACCTTC
. | TRBJ2-2 | few | TRBV7-2 | CASAGMGRVTGELFF | TGTGCCAGCGCGGGTATGGGTCGTGTGACCGGGGAGCTGTTTTTT
. | TRBJ1-4 | few | TRBV28 | CASSFKKAKLFF | TGTGCCAGCAGCTTTAAGAAGGCTAAACTGTTTTTT
. | TRBJ2-1 | . | TRBV7-2 | CASSPWTTNNEQFF | TGTGCCAGCAGCCCGTGGACTACGAACAATGAGCAGTTCTTC
. | TRBJ2-1 | . | TRBV25-1 | CASINYNEQFF | TGTGCCAGCATAAATTACAATGAGCAGTTCTTC
. | TRBJ2-5 | few | TRBV4-2 | CASSTGEQETQYF | TGTGCCAGCAGCACGGGGGAACAAGAGACCCAGTACTTC
TRBD1 | TRBJ1-6 | . | TRBV7-9 | CASSGQGPNSPLHF | TGTGCCAGCAGTGGACAGGGGCCTAATTCACCCCTCCACTTT
. | TRBJ2-7 | . | TRBV6-6 | CASSYSIGRSSYEQYF | TGTGCCAGCAGTTACTCGATCGGCCGGAGCTCCTACGAGCAGTACTTC
. | TRBJ1-3 | few | TRBV6-1 | CASSEETATGNTIYF | TGTGCCAGCAGTGAAGAGACTGCAACTGGAAACACCATATATTTT
. | TRBJ1-2 | . | TRBV5-4 | CASSSLGANYGYTF | TGTGCCAGCAGCTCCTTAGGGGCCAACTATGGCTACACCTTC
. | TRBJ1-1 | . | TRBV27 | CASSFSHFMNTEAFF | TGTGCCAGCAGTTTCTCACACTTCATGAACACTGAAGCTTTCTTT
. | TRBJ1-3 | . | TRBV18 | CASSPAGQVNVGNTIYF | TGTGCCAGCTCACCAGCCGGACAAGTCAACGTCGGAAACACCATATATTTT
. | TRBJ1-5 | few | TRBV6-6 | CASSHHKDQPQHF | TGTGCCAGCAGCCACCACAAGGATCAGCCCCAGCATTTT
. | TRBJ1-6 | . | TRBV28 | CASSLPANSPLHF | TGTGCCAGCAGTCTACCGGCTAATTCACCCCTCCACTTT
. | TRBJ2-7 | . | TRBV11-2 | CASSLDDGGHQSYEQYF | TGTGCCAGCAGCTTAGATGATGGGGGACACCAATCCTACGAGCAGTACTTC
. | TRBJ2-1 | few | TRBV2 | CASTGLAYNEQFF | TGTGCCAGCACCGGGCTAGCCTACAATGAGCAGTTCTTC
TRBD1 | TRBJ1-1 | . | TRBV6-1 | CASSERGQSTEAFF | TGTGCCAGCAGTGAACGGGGACAGTCGACTGAAGCTTTCTTT
. | TRBJ1-4 | . | TRBV2 | CASAYRPSNEKLFF | TGTGCCAGCGCCTACAGGCCCTCTAATGAAAAACTGTTTTTT
. | TRBJ1-2 | few | TRBV25-1 | CASSEYDGSAGRAYGYTF | TGTGCCAGCAGTGAATATGATGGGTCAGCAGGACGGGCCTATGGCTACACCTTC
. | TRBJ1-1 | . | TRBV7-2 | CASSLNGRGTGTEAFF | TGTGCCAGCAGCTTAAATGGGAGGGGGACGGGCACTGAAGCTTTCTTT
TRBD2 | TRBJ2-1 | few | TRBV7-8 | CASREWDYYNEQFF | TGTGCCAGCAGGGAATGGGACTACTACAATGAGCAGTTCTTC
. | TRBJ2-1 | many | TRBV14 | CASSQESEQFF | TGTGCCAGCAGCCAAGAATCTGAGCAGTTCTTC
TRBD1 | TRBJ1-5 | few | TRBV5-1 | CASSPDSGTAGNQPQHF | TGCGCCAGCAGCCCGGATTCCGGGACAGCCGGGAATCAGCCCCAGCATTTT
TRBD1 | TRBJ1-2 | few | TRBV29-1 | CSGGDRGDYGYTF | TGCAGCGGTGGAGACAGGGGCGACTATGGCTACACCTTC
. | TRBJ1-3 | . | TRBV7-2 | CASSLRSADGNTIYF | TGTGCCAGCAGCTTAAGATCGGCAGATGGAAACACCATATATTTT
. | TRBJ2-3 | . | TRBV4-2 | CASSPKTDSRGADTQYF | TGTGCCAGCAGCCCGAAGACAGATAGCCGCGGCGCGGATACGCAGTATTTT
. | TRBJ2-5 | . | TRBV2 | CASSEAQETQYF | TGTGCCAGCAGTGAAGCGCAAGAGACCCAGTACTTC
. | TRBJ2-4 | . | TRBV2 | CASRKGGMVKNIQYF | TGTGCCAGCCGCAAGGGCGGGATGGTCAAAAACATTCAGTACTTC
. | TRBJ2-7 | few | TRBV25-1 | CASSRAGSYEQYF | TGTGCCAGCAGTAGGGCGGGATCCTACGAGCAGTACTTC
TRBD1 | TRBJ2-2 | few | TRBV7-8 | CASSLARDRLNTGELFF | TGTGCCAGCAGCTTAGCGCGGGACAGGCTGAACACCGGGGAGCTGTTTTTT
. | TRBJ2-6 | few | TRBV15 | CATSRDGGSGANVLTF | TGTGCCACCAGCAGAGATGGGGGTTCCGGGGCCAACGTCCTGACTTTC
. | TRBJ2-4 | . | TRBV4-3 | CASSQFPDTVGGNIQYF | TGCGCCAGCAGCCAATTCCCCGATACAGTGGGGGGTAACATTCAGTACTTC
. | TRBJ2-1 | few | TRBV7-9 | CASSLDGWGEQFF | TGTGCCAGCAGCTTAGACGGGTGGGGTGAGCAGTTCTTC
. | TRBJ2-7 | . | TRBV7-2 | CASSGGQGGVREQYF | TGTGCCAGCAGCGGCGGACAGGGAGGGGTCCGCGAGCAGTACTTC
. | TRBJ2-3 | few | TRBV18 | CASSPTEYTDTQYF | TGTGCCAGCTCACCGACCGAATACACAGATACGCAGTATTTT
TRBD1 | TRBJ1-2 | . | TRBV9 | CASSALTGGRITF | TGTGCCAGCAGCGCTTTAACAGGGGGCCGGATAACCTTC
TRBD1 | TRBJ1-4 | . | TRBV30 | CAWSSPPGQGARKLFF | TGTGCCTGGAGTTCCCCCCCGGGACAGGGGGCGCGGAAACTGTTTTTT
. | TRBJ2-3 | few | TRBV25-1 | CASSVGATDTQYF | TGTGCCAGCTCCGTGGGGGCAACAGATACGCAGTATTTT
. | TRBJ1-2 | . | TRBV28 | CASSLDTNYGYTF | TGTGCCAGCAGTTTGGACACCAACTATGGCTACACCTTC
TRBD2 | TRBJ2-2 | . | TRBV4-2 | CASSLLLAVNTGELFF | TGTGCCAGCAGCCTTTTACTAGCGGTGAACACCGGGGAGCTGTTTTTT
. | TRBJ2-2 | many | TRBV7-3 | CASGPSTGELFF | TGTGCCAGCGGCCCAAGCACCGGGGAGCTGTTTTTT
. | TRBJ2-3 | few | TRBV10-3 | CAIGDKDSSRDTQYF | TGTGCCATCGGGGATAAGGACTCATCAAGGGATACGCAGTATTTT
TRBD2 | TRBJ2-4 | few | TRBV4-3 | CASSQGEGNIQYF | TGCGCCAGCAGCCAAGGGGAGGGAAACATTCAGTACTTC
. | TRBJ2-2 | few | TRBV9 | CASSAHQGGAANTGELFF | TGTGCCAGCAGCGCCCATCAGGGGGGGGCAGCTAACACCGGGGAGCTGTTTTTT
. | TRBJ1-3 | few | TRBV25-1 | CASSEYWGNTIYF | TGTGCCAGCAGTGAATATTGGGGAAACACCATATATTTT